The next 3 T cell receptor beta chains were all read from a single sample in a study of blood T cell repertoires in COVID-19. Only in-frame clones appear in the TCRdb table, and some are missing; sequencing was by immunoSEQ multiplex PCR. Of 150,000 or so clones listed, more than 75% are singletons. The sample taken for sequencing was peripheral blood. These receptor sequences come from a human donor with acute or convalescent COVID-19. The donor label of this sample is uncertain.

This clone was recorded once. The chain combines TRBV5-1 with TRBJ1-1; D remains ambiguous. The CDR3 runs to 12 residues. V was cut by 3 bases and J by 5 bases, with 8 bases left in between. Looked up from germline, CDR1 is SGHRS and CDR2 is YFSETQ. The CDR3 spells CASSYGATEAFF. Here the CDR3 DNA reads TGCGCCAGCAGCTACGGAGCAACTGAAGCTTTCTTT.

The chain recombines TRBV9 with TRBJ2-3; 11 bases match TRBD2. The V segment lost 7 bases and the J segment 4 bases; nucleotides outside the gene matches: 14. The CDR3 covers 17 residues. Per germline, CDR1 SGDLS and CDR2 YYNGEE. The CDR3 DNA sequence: TGTGCCAGCGCCCCCCACCGGGCTAGCGGGGGGTCAGATACGCAGTATTTT. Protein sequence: CASAPHRASGGSDTQYF.

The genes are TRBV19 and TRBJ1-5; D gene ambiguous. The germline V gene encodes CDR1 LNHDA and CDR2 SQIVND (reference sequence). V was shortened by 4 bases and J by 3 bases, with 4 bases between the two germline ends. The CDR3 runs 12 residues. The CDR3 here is CASSNYNQPQHF. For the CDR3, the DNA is TGTGCCAGTAGTAATTACAATCAGCCCCAGCATTTT.